This is a list of T cell receptor beta chains from one sample in a study of blood T cells in healthy people across ages. TCRdb fed the 5' RACE reads into MiXCR, producing one record per CDR3 protein. The top ten clones hold roughly 23% of a sample with roughly 1.9 million distinct CDR3 sequences, more than 35% of them seen once. Sequencing was done on a sample of blood. These receptors originate from a human donor in good health. Each CDR3 is given with its conserved first and last residue. D genes are given only for firm matches. Only some rows state a clone size, as once, few, many or a class for expanded clones.

TRBJ2-2 TRBD1 many TRBV7-2 CASSLAGGNTGELFF TGTGCTAGCAGCTTGGCAGGGGGTAACACCGGGGAGCTGTTTTTT
TRBJ2-3 - - TRBV7-2 CASSLRDSTDAQYF TGTGCCAGCAGCTTGAGGGATAGCACAGATGCGCAGTATTTT
TRBJ2-3 - few TRBV7-3 CASSLIGGVTDAQYF TGTGCCAGCAGCTTAATCGGAGGGGTCACAGATGCGCAGTATTTT
TRBJ1-2 TRBD1 - TRBV7-2 CASRADRAPYGYTF TGTGCCAGCAGAGCCGACAGGGCCCCTTATGGCTACACCTTC
TRBJ1-3 - few TRBV27 CVSSFTATIGNTIYF TGTGTCAGCAGTTTCACAGCCACTATTGGAAACACCATATATTTT
TRBJ2-3 - - TRBV4-2 CASSQGISGASTDTQYF TGTGCCAGCAGCCAAGGAATTAGCGGTGCAAGCACAGATACGCAGTATTTT
TRBJ2-2 - - TRBV12-3/TRBV12-4 CASSRDTPNTGELFF TGTGCCAGCAGTCGGGACACGCCGAACACCGGGGAGCTGTTTTTT
TRBJ1-2 - - TRBV4-2 CASSQVTESGDYGYTF TGTGCCAGCAGCCAAGTCACGGAGAGTGGAGACTATGGCTACACCTTC
TRBJ2-1 - few TRBV7-3 CASSLMGGLGEQFF TGTGCCAGCAGCTTAATGGGGGGGCTAGGTGAGCAGTTCTTC
TRBJ1-2 - few TRBV6-5 CASITTGSWGYTF TGTGCCAGCATTACCACGGGCAGTTGGGGCTACACCTTC